The rows below give T cell receptor beta chains drawn from one sample of a study of T cells in narcolepsy. Profiled with immunoSEQ multiplex PCR; TCRdb holds only in-frame clones, not every one. The sample holds around 27,000 clones, 80% to 90% seen once. The sample consisted of CD45RA- memory CD4+ T cells from PBMCs. These TCRs come from a human donor with narcolepsy. Each CDR3 is given with its conserved first and last residue. The D gene is left open where the match is weak. Size values are once, few and many counts, or a class for expanded clones, and some rows have none.

TRBV18	-	-	TRBJ1-5	13	CASSPREDQPQHF	TGTGCCAGCTCACCGAGGGAGGATCAGCCCCAGCATTTT
TRBV6-1	once	TRBD1	TRBJ2-7	14	CASSGDRRSYEQYF	TGTGCCAGCTCAGGGGACAGGAGATCCTACGAGCAGTACTTC
TRBV28	-	-	TRBJ2-6	18	CASSLYGVGGAGANVLTF	TGTGCCAGCAGTTTATATGGTGTCGGGGGAGCGGGGGCCAACGTCCTGACTTTC
TRBV30	-	-	TRBJ2-2	12	CAWRESVGELFF	TGTGCCTGGAGAGAGTCCGTCGGGGAGCTGTTTTTT
TRBV5-5	-	TRBD1	TRBJ2-7	14	CASSRTGVTDEQYF	TGTGCCAGCAGCCGGACAGGGGTGACCGACGAGCAGTACTTC
TRBV30	-	-	TRBJ1-2	15	CARAPLRARAYGYTF	TGTGCCCGAGCTCCATTGCGGGCGAGGGCCTATGGCTACACCTTC
TRBV6-1	-	-	TRBJ2-7	12	CASSLGTYEQYF	TGTGCCAGCAGTTTAGGCACGTACGAGCAGTACTTC
TRBV5-4	-	-	TRBJ2-5	14	CASSAGALQETQYF	TGTGCCTCATCGGCGGGGGCATTACAAGAGACCCAGTACTTC
TRBV30	-	-	TRBJ1-4	15	CAWSQGQTTNEKLFF	TGTGCCTGGTCACAGGGTCAAACAACTAATGAAAAACTGTTTTTT
TRBV28	-	-	TRBJ1-2	15	CASSLYPGVGGGYTF	TGTGCCAGCAGCTTATACCCGGGGGTTGGTGGTGGCTACACCTTC
TRBV4-1	-	-	TRBJ1-2	16	CASSPSMWQGQYGYTF	TGCGCCAGCAGCCCGAGTATGTGGCAGGGCCAATATGGCTACACCTTC
TRBV6-6	-	-	TRBJ2-7	12	CASSTTGAQQFF	TGTGCCAGCAGCACGACCGGGGCACAGCAGTTTTTC
TRBV2	-	-	TRBJ1-4	15	CASRWTAPTNEKLFF	TGTGCCAGCAGGTGGACAGCCCCAACTAATGAAAAACTGTTTTTT
TRBV5-1	-	TRBD1	TRBJ1-3	18	CASSLRTGTGNSGNTIYF	TGCGCCAGCAGCTTACGGACAGGGACGGGAAACTCTGGAAACACCATATATTTT
TRBV5-6	-	-	TRBJ1-2	15	CASSLGWDPDYGYTF	TGTGCCAGCAGCTTGGGGTGGGACCCAGACTATGGCTACACCTTC
TRBV29-1	-	-	TRBJ2-2	13	CSATPGPTGELFF	TGCAGCGCTACTCCCGGGCCCACCGGGGAGCTGTTTTTT
TRBV7-9	-	-	TRBJ2-7	11	CASSLDGEQYF	TGTGCCAGCAGCTTAGACGGCGAGCAGTACTTC
TRBV5-4	-	TRBD2	TRBJ2-5	16	CASSLGLADHQETQYF	TGTGCCAGCAGCCTGGGACTAGCGGACCACCAAGAGACCCAGTACTTC
TRBV13	-	TRBD2	TRBJ2-7	16	CASSSLRTGGNYEQYF	TGTGCCAGCAGTTCCCTCCGGACGGGAGGGAACTACGAGCAGTACTTC
TRBV5-4	-	-	TRBJ2-7	15	CASSSGTAPSYEQYF	TGTGCCAGCAGCTCCGGGACGGCGCCTTCCTACGAGCAGTACTTC
TRBV19	once	TRBD1	TRBJ1-6	16	CASSIQYRGPNSPLHF	TGTGCCAGTAGTATCCAATACAGGGGGCCGAATTCACCCCTCCACTTT
TRBV19	-	-	TRBJ2-1	16	CASRARLGSFRNEQFF	TGTGCCAGTAGGGCCAGATTGGGGAGTTTTCGTAATGAGCAGTTCTTC
TRBV14	-	-	TRBJ1-1	17	CASSQRALGVTNTEAFF	TGTGCCAGCAGCCAACGGGCCTTGGGGGTTACGAACACTGAAGCTTTCTTT
TRBV7-6	-	TRBD1	TRBJ1-4	14	CASSLGQHSEKLFF	TGTGCCAGCAGCTTGGGACAGCATAGTGAAAAACTGTTTTTT
TRBV18	-	TRBD1	TRBJ2-7	13	CASSPGAGGEQYF	TGTGCCAGCTCACCGGGGGCAGGGGGCGAGCAGTACTTC
TRBV29-1	-	TRBD1	TRBJ2-7	14	CSVTLGQGAYEQYF	TGCAGCGTAACACTCGGACAGGGGGCCTACGAGCAGTACTTC
TRBV7-9	few	-	TRBJ1-3	14	CASSRDGTGNTIYF	TGTGCCAGCAGCCGGGACGGCACTGGAAACACCATATATTTT
TRBV28	-	-	TRBJ1-1	14	CASRRKQASKQAFF	TGTGCCAGCAGAAGAAAACAGGCCTCTAAACAAGCTTTCTTT
TRBV19	-	TRBD1	TRBJ1-1	15	CASQTATGLGTEAFF	TGTGCCAGCCAAACCGCGACAGGGTTGGGCACTGAAGCTTTCTTT
TRBV29-1	-	TRBD2	TRBJ2-7	12	CSVREGSNEQYF	TGCAGCGTTCGGGAGGGCTCGAACGAGCAGTACTTC
TRBV29-1	-	-	TRBJ2-7	11	CSVELSYEQYF	TGCAGCGTTGAACTGTCCTACGAGCAGTACTTC
TRBV11-2	-	TRBD2	TRBJ2-3	18	CASSRALTSGGHTDTQYF	TGTGCCAGCAGCAGGGCCTTGACTAGCGGGGGGCACACAGATACGCAGTATTTT
TRBV6-5	-	TRBD2	TRBJ2-3	16	CASSYVGLAGGDTQYF	TGTGCCAGCAGTTACGTTGGACTAGCGGGGGGGGATACGCAGTATTTT
TRBV19	-	-	TRBJ1-1	14	CASSIGSGWTEAFF	TGTGCCAGTAGTATTGGGTCAGGGTGGACTGAAGCTTTCTTT
TRBV5-1	-	-	TRBJ2-7	15	CASSVGGSRAREQYF	TGCGCCAGCAGCGTCGGGGGATCCCGGGCGCGTGAGCAGTACTTC
TRBV5-1	few	-	TRBJ2-3	16	CASWVGGSLSTDTQYF	TGCGCCAGCTGGGTTGGGGGATCCTTAAGCACAGATACGCAGTATTTT
TRBV29-1	-	TRBD1	TRBJ2-7	14	CSVVVGTGLVEQYF	TGCAGCGTCGTGGTCGGGACAGGGTTGGTTGAGCAGTACTTC
TRBV18	-	TRBD1	TRBJ2-4	14	CASSTGTGGNIQYF	TGTGCCAGCTCCACCGGGACAGGGGGAAACATTCAGTACTTC
TRBV19	-	-	TRBJ1-5	14	CASSIRRDGQPQHF	TGTGCCAGTAGTATCCGGAGGGATGGCCAGCCCCAGCATTTT
TRBV30	-	TRBD1	TRBJ1-4	17	CAWSVRFSDRGFEKLFF	TGTGCCTGGAGTGTACGCTTTTCGGACAGGGGGTTTGAAAAACTGTTTTTT
TRBV6-1	few	-	TRBJ1-1	14	CASRPTELNSEAFF	TGTGCCAGCAGGCCAACAGAACTAAACAGTGAAGCTTTCTTT
TRBV28	-	-	TRBJ2-5	16	CASSLGRGGYGETQYF	TGTGCCAGCAGTTTAGGCAGGGGCGGTTATGGAGAGACCCAGTACTTC
TRBV2	-	-	TRBJ2-3	12	CASMGVTDTQYF	TGTGCCAGCATGGGTGTCACAGATACGCAGTATTTT
TRBV4-1	-	-	TRBJ1-2	15	CASSRPGAAGYGYTF	TGCGCCAGCAGCCGCCCAGGGGCGGCGGGGTATGGCTACACCTTC
TRBV28	-	-	TRBJ2-3	14	CASSLRGGTDTQYF	TGTGCCAGCAGTCTAAGGGGAGGCACAGATACGCAGTATTTT
TRBV29-1	-	-	TRBJ2-7	12	CSVGVTNHEQYF	TGCAGCGTTGGTGTCACCAACCACGAGCAGTACTTC
TRBV18	few	TRBD1	TRBJ2-1	16	CASSPLGTGTYNEQFF	TGTGCCAGCTCACCACTCGGGACAGGCACCTACAATGAGCAGTTCTTC
TRBV5-7	-	-	TRBJ2-6	18	CASSLGLEAVSGANVLTF	TGTGCCAGCAGCCTCGGACTGGAGGCGGTATCTGGGGCCAACGTCCTGACTTTC
TRBV19	-	TRBD2	TRBJ2-1	18	CASSAPPLLAGAQNEQFF	TGTGCCAGTAGTGCACCCCCTCTACTAGCGGGAGCCCAGAATGAGCAGTTCTTC
TRBV9	-	TRBD1	TRBJ1-1	15	CASSAWGQGNTEAFF	TGTGCCAGCAGCGCGTGGGGACAGGGGAACACTGAAGCTTTCTTT
TRBV14	-	-	TRBJ1-2	15	CASSQDGSGDYGYTF	TGTGCCAGCAGCCAAGATGGATCAGGGGACTATGGCTACACCTTC
TRBV4-2	-	TRBD2	TRBJ2-2	16	CASSGGLADFTGELFF	TGTGCCAGCAGCGGGGGACTAGCGGATTTCACCGGGGAGCTGTTTTTT
TRBV5-1	-	-	TRBJ1-1	12	CASSPLTGTAFF	TGCGCCAGCAGCCCGCTAACAGGGACCGCTTTCTTT
TRBV7-3	-	TRBD1	TRBJ2-1	15	CASSPSRDRINEQFF	TGTGCCAGCAGCCCAAGCCGGGACAGGATCAATGAGCAGTTCTTC
TRBV10-3	-	-	TRBJ2-7	13	CAIARGEPYEQYF	TGTGCCATCGCTAGGGGAGAGCCCTACGAGCAGTACTTC